These T cell receptor beta chains were read from a single sample in a study of blood T cells in healthy people across ages. TCRdb reprocessed the 5' RACE reads via MiXCR and lists one record per CDR3 protein. This repertoire shows about 1.8 million distinct CDR3 sequences, 49% found once; its top ten account for roughly 2%. Sequencing used blood. The receptors come from a woman aged 40 to 50 in good health. Both conserved end residues are part of each CDR3. The D gene is left open where the match is weak. A row's size may be missing; if present it is once, few, many or a size class.

>TRBD2|TRBV27|TRBJ2-1|once
CASSFRPVTSGRYNEQFF
TGTGCCAGCAGTTTTCGCCCCGTTACTAGCGGGAGGTACAATGAGCAGTTCTTC
>TRBD2|TRBV29-1|TRBJ2-7|-
CSVERLAGSYEQYF
TGCAGCGTTGAAAGACTAGCTGGTTCCTACGAGCAGTACTTC
>-|TRBV29-1|TRBJ2-7|-
CSGETIYEQYF
TGCAGCGGTGAGACGATCTACGAGCAGTACTTC
>TRBD1|TRBV7-9|TRBJ2-6|-
CASSSSQGASSGANVLTF
TGTGCCAGCAGCTCTTCACAGGGGGCGAGTTCTGGGGCCAACGTCCTGACTTTC
>TRBD2|TRBV7-9|TRBJ2-5|few
CASSLDLAGGRRETQYF
TGTGCCAGCAGCTTAGATCTGGCGGGGGGCCGAAGAGAGACCCAGTACTTC
>-|TRBV5-1|TRBJ2-5|-
CASSLGGQYVETQYF
TGCGCCAGCAGCTTGGGGGGTCAGTACGTGGAGACCCAGTACTTC
>-|TRBV5-1|TRBJ2-1|-
CASSLAPGAEGYEQFF
TGCGCCAGCAGCTTGGCCCCGGGGGCAGAGGGTTATGAGCAGTTCTTC
>-|TRBV7-9|TRBJ2-7|-
CASSSIDRHEQYF
TGTGCCAGCAGCTCGATCGATCGTCACGAGCAGTACTTC
>TRBD2|TRBV6-5|TRBJ2-7|-
CASSSLSGGEQYF
TGTGCCAGCAGTTCGCTCTCGGGAGGGGAGCAGTACTTC
>-|TRBV20-1|TRBJ1-6|-
CSAKSADGRYSPLHF
TGCAGTGCCAAATCTGCGGACGGAAGATATTCACCCCTCCACTTT
>-|TRBV7-9|TRBJ1-2|-
CASSLSPNGYTF
TGTGCCAGCAGCTTAAGCCCTAATGGCTACACCTTC
>-|TRBV27|TRBJ2-7|-
CASSLMEGCEQYF
TGTGCCAGCAGTTTAATGGAGGGGTGCGAGCAGTACTTC
>-|TRBV28|TRBJ1-5|-
CASSPTNRVQPQHF
TGTGCCAGCAGTCCCACGAACAGGGTCCAGCCCCAGCATTTT
>-|TRBV10-1|TRBJ2-2|-
CASSESRVTAGELFF
TGCGCCAGCAGTGAGTCGAGGGTGACAGCCGGGGAGCTGTTTTTT
>-|TRBV5-1|TRBJ1-1|-
CASSLQPGGRGTEAFF
TGCGCCAGCAGCCTACAACCGGGGGGGCGAGGCACTGAAGCTTTCTTT
>TRBD1|TRBV6-2/TRBV6-3|TRBJ2-7|few
CASSYPGTGPYEQYF
TGTGCCAGCAGTTACCCCGGGACAGGGCCTTACGAGCAGTACTTC
>TRBD1|TRBV29-1|TRBJ2-4|-
CSVRQGNIQYF
TGCAGCGTTAGACAGGGGAACATTCAGTACTTC
>TRBD2|TRBV11-1|TRBJ2-1|few
CASSLAPGLAVNEQFF
TGTGCCAGCAGCTTAGCCCCGGGACTAGCGGTCAATGAGCAGTTCTTC
>-|TRBV20-1|TRBJ2-5|few
CSARDPGRKETQYF
TGCAGTGCTAGAGATCCCGGCAGGAAAGAGACCCAGTACTTC
>TRBD1|TRBV6-1|TRBJ2-6|once
CASSADRVSGANVLTF
TGTGCCAGCAGTGCGGACAGGGTATCTGGGGCCAACGTCCTGACTTTC
>TRBD2|TRBV28|TRBJ2-3|-
CASSSGGARTDTQYF
TGTGCCAGCTCTAGCGGGGGGGCGAGGACAGATACGCAGTATTTT
>TRBD1|TRBV6-2/TRBV6-3|TRBJ2-1|-
CASRDRVNEQFF
TGTGCCAGCCGAGACAGGGTAAATGAGCAGTTCTTC
>TRBD1|TRBV27|TRBJ1-5|-
CASSLTPTGSNQPQHF
TGTGCCAGCAGTCTCACGCCGACAGGGAGCAATCAGCCCCAGCATTTT
>-|TRBV7-2|TRBJ1-5|-
CASSLRRVGPQHF
TGTGCCAGCAGCTTACGCAGGGTGGGACCCCAGCATTTT
>TRBD1|TRBV6-6|TRBJ2-1|-
CASSYSAGGAETQFF
TGTGCCAGCAGTTACTCGGCAGGGGGCGCAGAGACCCAGTTCTTC
>-|TRBV4-3|TRBJ2-3|-
CASSQEAGEVGTDTQYF
TGCGCCAGCAGCCAAGAAGCGGGCGAGGTCGGCACAGATACGCAGTATTTT
>-|TRBV28|TRBJ1-6|-
CASSWAGYNSPLHF
TGTGCCAGCAGTTGGGCAGGGTATAATTCACCCCTCCACTTT
>TRBD2|TRBV7-2|TRBJ2-3|-
CASSGSSGGTTDTQYF
TGTGCCAGCAGCGGCTCTAGCGGGGGTACCACAGATACGCAGTATTTT
>-|TRBV7-3|TRBJ2-1|-
CASSAAGGRGYNEQFF
TGTGCCAGCAGCGCGGCCGGGGGGCGGGGGTACAATGAGCAGTTCTTC
>-|TRBV7-9|TRBJ2-5|-
CASSLARIGKETQYF
TGTGCCAGCAGCTTAGCGAGAATAGGGAAAGAGACCCAGTACTTC
>TRBD1|TRBV2|TRBJ2-7|-
CASPVRARQGNYEQYF
TGTGCCAGCCCGGTCCGGGCGAGACAGGGGAACTACGAGCAGTACTTC